Listed below are T cell receptor beta chains from one sample, sequenced in a study of cytomegalovirus exposure and HLA in healthy donors. Produced via immunoSEQ multiplex PCR; TCRdb's table is partial and in-frame only. The sample records 150,000 to 160,000 clones, approximately 80% being singletons. The sample comprised PBMCs. Receptors were obtained from a man aged 25 to 45 in good health and CMV-seropositive. Each CDR3 is given with its conserved first and last residue. D genes are given only for firm matches.

d_call	v_call	cdr3_aa
NA	TRBV2	CASRNYGWVGRYTF
TRBD1	TRBV27	CASSLPGQVNTEAFF
TRBD1	TRBV7-9	CASSLHVGQANQAGYTF
TRBD2	TRBV4-1	CASSQDGYAGGQETQYF
TRBD2	TRBV5-4	CASSLGLAGGTEQYF
NA	TRBV4-2	CASSGRPRGSGANVLTF
NA	TRBV18	CASSYNTEDGYTF
NA	TRBV29-1	CSVQEPGSGRNEQFF
NA	TRBV6-1	CASRKGTLDYNEQFF
TRBD2	TRBV5-1	CASGPGGLGDTQYF
NA	TRBV10-3	CAISAYYEQYF
NA	TRBV9	CASSVGAGNQPQHF
TRBD1	TRBV7-2	CASSLGGGFTNYGYTF
NA	TRBV6-1	CASSVSPGAGSYEQYF
NA	TRBV7-2	CASSLAGQNTEAFF
TRBD1	TRBV6-1	CASRGTGAGNEKLFF
NA	TRBV6-1	CASSEAEYDTQYF